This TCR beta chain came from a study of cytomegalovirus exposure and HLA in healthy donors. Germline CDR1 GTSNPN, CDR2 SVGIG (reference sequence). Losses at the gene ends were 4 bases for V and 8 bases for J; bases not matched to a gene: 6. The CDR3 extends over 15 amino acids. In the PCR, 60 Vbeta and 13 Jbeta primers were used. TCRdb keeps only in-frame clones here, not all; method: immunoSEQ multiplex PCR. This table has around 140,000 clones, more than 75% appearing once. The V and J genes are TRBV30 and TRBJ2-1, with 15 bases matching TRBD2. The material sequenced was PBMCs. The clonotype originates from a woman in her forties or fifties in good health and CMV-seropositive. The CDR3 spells CAWTKGLAGGHEQFF. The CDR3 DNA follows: TGTGCCTGGACTAAAGGACTAGCGGGGGGGCATGAGCAGTTCTTC.